These T cell receptor beta chains were read from a single sample in a study of T cell responses to AZD1222 COVID-19 vaccine. Repertoires were generated with immunoSEQ multiplex PCR, while TCRdb's copy carries only in-frame clones and drops some. The sample has around 130,000 clones, almost 90% seen once; the top ten hold roughly 3%. The sequencing used peripheral blood, collected on day 0 of AZD1222 vaccination. The source is an adult in good health. Both conserved end residues are part of each CDR3. The D gene is left open where the match is weak. Clone size is given for some rows only: seen once, a few or many times, or a class if the clone is expanded.

j_gene,d_gene,v_gene,abundance,CDR3nt,CDR3aa
TRBJ1-6,-,TRBV3-1/TRBV3-2,-,TGTGCCAGCAGTATAGACAGACCAAATTCACCCCTCCACTTT,CASSIDRPNSPLHF
TRBJ1-2,TRBD1,TRBV15,-,TGTGCCACCAGCAGGTCGGACAGGATGGGGGGCTACACCTTC,CATSRSDRMGGYTF
TRBJ1-2,TRBD1,TRBV4-1,-,TGCGCCAGCAGCCAGACAGGGGACAACTATGGCTACACCTTC,CASSQTGDNYGYTF
TRBJ1-5,TRBD1,TRBV19,once,TGTGCCAGTATTCCGGGACAGCACCTGAATCAGCCCCAGCATTTT,CASIPGQHLNQPQHF
TRBJ2-7,-,TRBV27,-,TGTGCCAGCAGTCCCCTCGACAGAACCTACGAGCAGTACTTC,CASSPLDRTYEQYF
TRBJ1-2,TRBD1,TRBV10-3,-,TGTGCCACCGCGGGACAGGGTGGCCTCTATGGCTACACCTTC,CATAGQGGLYGYTF
TRBJ1-2,TRBD1,TRBV3-1/TRBV3-2,-,TGTGCCAGCAGCCCCGGGACAGACTATGGCTACACCTTC,CASSPGTDYGYTF
TRBJ1-4,-,TRBV9,-,TGTGCCAGCAGCGTAGGAGGTCAGGTCCGAGGTGAAAAACTGTTTTTT,CASSVGGQVRGEKLFF
TRBJ1-3,-,TRBV7-6,-,TGTGCCAGCAGCCAAGACAGGTTTTCTGGAAACACCATATATTTT,CASSQDRFSGNTIYF
TRBJ2-2,-,TRBV6-2/TRBV6-3,-,TGTGCCAGCAGTTACCCCCTCGGACGGGGCCACGGGGAGCTGTTTTTT,CASSYPLGRGHGELFF
TRBJ2-1,TRBD2,TRBV9,-,TGTGCCAGCAGCCCCCCGGGGGTAGCGGGAAACTCCTACAATGAGCAGTTCTTC,CASSPPGVAGNSYNEQFF
TRBJ1-3,-,TRBV5-1,-,TGCGCCAGCAGCTCGATAGGCAGGGCTGGAAACACCATATATTTT,CASSSIGRAGNTIYF
TRBJ1-6,TRBD1,TRBV11-2,-,TGTGCCAGCAGCTCCTCGACAGGGTTTTGGACACCCCTCCACTTT,CASSSSTGFWTPLHF
TRBJ1-5,-,TRBV19,-,TGTGCCAGTAGTATAAGACGGGGAGGACAGCCAAATCAGCCCCAGCATTTT,CASSIRRGGQPNQPQHF
TRBJ1-2,TRBD1,TRBV7-2,-,TGTGCCAGCAGCCTCGAGGACAGGGCTGGCTATGGCTACACCTTC,CASSLEDRAGYGYTF
TRBJ1-5,-,TRBV5-1,-,TGCGCCAGCAGCTTGTTGCCAGGAGAACAGCCCCAGCATTTT,CASSLLPGEQPQHF
TRBJ1-5,-,TRBV7-9,-,TGTGCCAGCAGCTACGTCCAGGGTTCCGATCAGCCCCAGCATTTT,CASSYVQGSDQPQHF
TRBJ2-3,TRBD2,TRBV28,-,TGTGCCAGCAGTCCCCCTAGCGGGAGTGGCACAGATACGCAGTATTTT,CASSPPSGSGTDTQYF
TRBJ2-7,TRBD2,TRBV9,few,TGTGCCAGCAGCGTTTCACCCGGGACTAGCTCCTACGAGCAGTACTTC,CASSVSPGTSSYEQYF
TRBJ2-2,-,TRBV5-5,-,TGTGCCAGCAGCTTGCCCACAGGGCCCGGGGAGCTGTTTTTT,CASSLPTGPGELFF
TRBJ2-5,TRBD2,TRBV24-1,-,TGTGCCACCAGTGAAACCCCCGGACTAGCGGGAGTCGGTGAGACCCAGTACTTC,CATSETPGLAGVGETQYF
TRBJ2-5,-,TRBV6-5,-,TGTGCCAGCAGTTACTCGATTAGTTCAGAGACCCAGTACTTC,CASSYSISSETQYF
TRBJ2-1,-,TRBV10-1,-,TGCGCCAGCAGCACCGGGACTCCGGGGAATGAGCAGTTCTTC,CASSTGTPGNEQFF
TRBJ1-1,-,TRBV19,-,TGTGCCAGTAGTATTGGACACGAGCGTGAAGCTTTCTTT,CASSIGHEREAFF
TRBJ1-1,-,TRBV7-3,-,TGTGCCAGCAGCTTAGGTCCTTCGAACACTGAAGCTTTCTTT,CASSLGPSNTEAFF
TRBJ2-1,-,TRBV27,-,TGTGCCAGCAGGCTAGGCGTTCATAGTCCTGATGAGCAGTTCTTC,CASRLGVHSPDEQFF
TRBJ2-1,TRBD2,TRBV5-8,-,TGTGCCAGCAGCTTGGGACTAGCGGGTCAATACAATGAGCAGTTCTTC,CASSLGLAGQYNEQFF
TRBJ2-1,-,TRBV3-1/TRBV3-2,-,TGTGGAGGGGAGGAGGAAATTCCCTACAATGAGCAGTTCTTC,CGGEEEIPYNEQFF
TRBJ1-4,-,TRBV7-9,-,TGTGCCAGCAGCTTAGCGACCAACGCTGAAAAACTGTTTTTT,CASSLATNAEKLFF
TRBJ1-2,-,TRBV30,-,TGTGCCTGGAGTGTAAGGAGATCTAACTATGGCTACACCTTC,CAWSVRRSNYGYTF
TRBJ2-1,-,TRBV30,-,TGTGCCTGGAGTCTGGGGCTAGGGGTGGGAAATGAGCAGTTCTTC,CAWSLGLGVGNEQFF
TRBJ1-1,-,TRBV9,-,TGTGCCAGCAGCGTAGGCGAGGGAGGGGCTTTCTTT,CASSVGEGGAFF
TRBJ1-2,-,TRBV2,-,TGTGCCAGCACAGAAGTGGGGAACTATGGCTACACCTTC,CASTEVGNYGYTF
TRBJ2-3,TRBD2,TRBV11-3,-,TGTGCCAGCAGCCCTGGGGGGGGAAGCACAGATACGCAGTATTTT,CASSPGGGSTDTQYF
TRBJ2-1,-,TRBV4-2,-,TGTGCCAGCAGCCAAGATCAAGCGGTTAGGCAGTTCTTC,CASSQDQAVRQFF
TRBJ2-4,-,TRBV28,-,TGTGCCAGCAGTTTAATCGGCAGGGGGGTAGCCAAAAACATTCAGTACTTC,CASSLIGRGVAKNIQYF
TRBJ1-3,-,TRBV19,-,TGTGCCAGTAAGGCGGATAGATACTCTGGAAACACCATATATTTT,CASKADRYSGNTIYF
TRBJ1-4,-,TRBV5-1,-,TGCGCCAGCAGCTTGACCGCCGGGACTGACCTTGCTAATGAAAAACTGTTTTTT,CASSLTAGTDLANEKLFF
TRBJ2-4,-,TRBV10-2,-,TGCGCCAGAGGCGAGGGGGGATTGGACATTCAGTACTTC,CARGEGGLDIQYF
TRBJ2-7,-,TRBV7-9,-,TGTGCCAGCAGCCGAGACTTATACGAGCAGTACTTC,CASSRDLYEQYF
TRBJ1-6,-,TRBV18,-,TGTGCCAGCTCATCAAGGACAGATAATTCACCCCTCCACTTT,CASSSRTDNSPLHF
TRBJ2-7,TRBD2,TRBV5-1,-,TGCGCCAGCAGCTACACTAGCGGGAGCCTTACCTACGAGCAGTACTTC,CASSYTSGSLTYEQYF
TRBJ1-1,-,TRBV7-9,-,TGTGCCAGCAGCTTAGTGAGTATTCTGAACACTGAAGCTTTCTTT,CASSLVSILNTEAFF
TRBJ2-7,-,TRBV9,-,TGTGCCAGCAGCGTAGGGGCAGGCTACGAGCAGTACTTC,CASSVGAGYEQYF
TRBJ2-1,TRBD1,TRBV7-2,-,TGTGCCAGCAGCTCGAGAACCCGGACAGGGGCCTCCTACAATGAGCAGTTCTTC,CASSSRTRTGASYNEQFF
TRBJ1-1,-,TRBV11-2,-,TGTGCCAGCAGCTCCGAGATCGGTGAAGCTTTCTTT,CASSSEIGEAFF
TRBJ2-7,TRBD2,TRBV5-1,-,TGCGCCAGCAGCTTGGAACGGGAGGCGCCGCAGTACTTC,CASSLEREAPQYF
TRBJ1-5,TRBD1,TRBV19,-,TGTGCCACCAGGACAGGACCTAGGGAATGGAGCAATCAGCCCCAGCATTTT,CATRTGPREWSNQPQHF